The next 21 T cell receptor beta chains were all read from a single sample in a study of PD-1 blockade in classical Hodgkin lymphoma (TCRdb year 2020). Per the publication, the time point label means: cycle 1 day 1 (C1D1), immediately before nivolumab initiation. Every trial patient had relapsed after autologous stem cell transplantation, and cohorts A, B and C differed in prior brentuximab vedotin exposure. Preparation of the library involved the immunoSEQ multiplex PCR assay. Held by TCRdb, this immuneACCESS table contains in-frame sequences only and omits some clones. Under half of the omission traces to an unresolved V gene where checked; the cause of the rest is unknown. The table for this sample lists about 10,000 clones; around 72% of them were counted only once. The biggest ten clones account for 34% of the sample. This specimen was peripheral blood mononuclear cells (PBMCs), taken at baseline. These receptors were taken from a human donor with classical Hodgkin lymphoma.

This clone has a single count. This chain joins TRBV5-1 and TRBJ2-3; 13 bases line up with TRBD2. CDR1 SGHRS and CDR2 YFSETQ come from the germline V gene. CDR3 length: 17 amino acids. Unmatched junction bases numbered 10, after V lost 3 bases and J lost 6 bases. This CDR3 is CASSYTGLAGEWDTQYF. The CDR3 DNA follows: TGCGCCAGCAGCTACACTGGACTAGCGGGGGAATGGGATACGCAGTATTTT. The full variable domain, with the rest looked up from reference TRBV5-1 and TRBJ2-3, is KAGVTQTPRYLIKTRGQQVTLSCSPISGHRSVSWYQQTPGQGLQFLFEYFSETQRNKGNFPGRFSGRQFSNSRSEMNVSTLELGDSALYLCASSYTGLAGEWDTQYFGPGTRLTVL.

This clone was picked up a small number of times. The CDR3 DNA reads as TGTGCCACCAGCAGAGGGACAGGGGGTTTAACTGAAGCTTTCTTT. This translates into CATSRGTGGLTEAFF. The rearrangement uses TRBV15 and TRBJ1-1, with 10 bases identical to TRBD1. The V and J ends lost 1 base and 5 bases, in that order; junction bases with no gene match: 4. The CDR3 is 15 residues long. The germline gives CDR1 LNHNV, CDR2 YYDKDF (reference sequence).

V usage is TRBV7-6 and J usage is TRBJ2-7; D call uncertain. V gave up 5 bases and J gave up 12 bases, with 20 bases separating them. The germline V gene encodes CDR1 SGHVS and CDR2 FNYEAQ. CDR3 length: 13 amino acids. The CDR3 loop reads CASSPPVWSPGYV. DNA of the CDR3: TGTGCCAGCAGCCCACCCGTCTGGTCGCCAGGGTACGTC.

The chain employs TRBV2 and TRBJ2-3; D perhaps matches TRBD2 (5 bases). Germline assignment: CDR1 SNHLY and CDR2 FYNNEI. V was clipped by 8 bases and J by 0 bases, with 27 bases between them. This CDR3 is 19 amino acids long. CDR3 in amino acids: CASAGNTPTYGTSTDTQYF. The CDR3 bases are TGTGCCAGCGCGGGCAACACACCCACATATGGAACTAGCACAGATACGCAGTATTTT.

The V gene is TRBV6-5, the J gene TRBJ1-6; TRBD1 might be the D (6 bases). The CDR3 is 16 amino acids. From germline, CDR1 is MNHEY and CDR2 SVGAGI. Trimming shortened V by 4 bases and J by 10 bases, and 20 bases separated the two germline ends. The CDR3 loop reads CASSSPQGFRSSPLHF. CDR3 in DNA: TGTGCCAGCAGTTCCCCACAGGGATTTCGGAGCTCACCCCTCCACTTT.

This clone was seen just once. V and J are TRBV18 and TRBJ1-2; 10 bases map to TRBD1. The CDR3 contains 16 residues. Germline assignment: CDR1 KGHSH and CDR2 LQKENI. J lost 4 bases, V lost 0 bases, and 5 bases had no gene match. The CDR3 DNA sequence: TGTGCCAGCTCACCACCGGGACAGGGGCTGCGCTATGGCTACACCTTC. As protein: CASSPPGQGLRYGYTF.

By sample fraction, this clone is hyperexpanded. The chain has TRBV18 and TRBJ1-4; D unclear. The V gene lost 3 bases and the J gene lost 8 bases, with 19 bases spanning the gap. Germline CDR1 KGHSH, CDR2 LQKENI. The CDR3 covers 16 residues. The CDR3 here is CASSPIGEGYTEKLFF. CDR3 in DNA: TGTGCCAGCTCACCTATCGGGGAAGGATATACCGAAAAACTGTTTTTT.

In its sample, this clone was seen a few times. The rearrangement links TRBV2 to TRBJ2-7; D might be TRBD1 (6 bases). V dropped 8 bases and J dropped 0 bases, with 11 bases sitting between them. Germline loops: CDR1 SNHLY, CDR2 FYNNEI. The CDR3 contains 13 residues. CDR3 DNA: TGTGCCAGCGGGGACATCTTCTCCTACGAGCAGTACGTC. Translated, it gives CASGDIFSYEQYV.

CDR3 sequence: CASRRRTEAFF. DNA for the CDR3: TGTGCCAGCCGACGAAGGACTGAAGCTTTCTTT. The chain links TRBV25-1 to TRBJ1-1, with unresolved D. CDR3 size: 11 residues. The germline CDR1 and CDR2 sequences are MGHDK and SYGVNS. Trimming took 8 bases from V and 5 from J, leaving 9 bases between them. The whole variable domain, remainder taken from reference TRBV25-1 and TRBJ1-1, is EADIYQTPRYLVIGTGKKITLECSQTMGHDKMYWYQQDPGMELHLIHYSYGVNSTEKGDLSSESTVSRIRTEHFPLTLESARPSHTSQYLCASRRRTEAFFGQGTRLTVV.

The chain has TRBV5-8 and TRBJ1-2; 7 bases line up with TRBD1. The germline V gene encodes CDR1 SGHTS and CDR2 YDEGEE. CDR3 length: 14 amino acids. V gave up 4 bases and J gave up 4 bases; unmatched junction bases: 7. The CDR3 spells CASSHGTETYGYTF. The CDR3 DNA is TGTGCCAGCAGCCACGGGACAGAGACCTATGGCTACACCTTC.

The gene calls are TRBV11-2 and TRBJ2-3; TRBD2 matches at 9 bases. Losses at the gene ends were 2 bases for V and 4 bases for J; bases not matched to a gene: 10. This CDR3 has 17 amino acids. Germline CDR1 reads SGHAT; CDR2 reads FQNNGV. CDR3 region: CASSLRASGVWADTQYF. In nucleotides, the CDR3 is TGTGCCAGCAGCTTAAGGGCTAGCGGGGTATGGGCAGATACGCAGTATTTT.

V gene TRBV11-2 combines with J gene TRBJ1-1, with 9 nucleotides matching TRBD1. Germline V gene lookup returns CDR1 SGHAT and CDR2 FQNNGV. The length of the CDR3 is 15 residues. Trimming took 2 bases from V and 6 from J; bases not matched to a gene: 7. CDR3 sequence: CASSLYDRGGSEAFF. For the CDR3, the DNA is TGTGCCAGCAGCTTATATGACAGGGGGGGATCTGAAGCTTTCTTT.

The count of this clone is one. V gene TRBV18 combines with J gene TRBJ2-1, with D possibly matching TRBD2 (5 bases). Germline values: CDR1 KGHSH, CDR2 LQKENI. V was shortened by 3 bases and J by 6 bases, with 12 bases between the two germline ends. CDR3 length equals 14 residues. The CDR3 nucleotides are TGTGCCAGCTCACCGGATGAGGGATCCAATGAGCAGTTCTTC. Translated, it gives CASSPDEGSNEQFF.

The CDR3 is CATSPSKTAGELFF. In DNA, the CDR3 is TGTGCCACCAGCCCATCGAAGACCGCCGGGGAGCTGTTTTTT. This chain links TRBV15 with TRBJ2-2, with D unclear. CDR3 length equals 14 residues. V was clipped by 5 bases and J by 6 bases, with 13 bases between them. From germline, CDR1 is LNHNV and CDR2 YYDKDF (reference sequence).

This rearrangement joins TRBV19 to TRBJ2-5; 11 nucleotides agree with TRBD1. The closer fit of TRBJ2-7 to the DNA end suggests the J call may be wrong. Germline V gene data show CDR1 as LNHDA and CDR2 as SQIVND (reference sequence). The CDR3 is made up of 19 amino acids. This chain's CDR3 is CASSIGHPAGTGGTYEQYF. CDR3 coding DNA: TGTGCCAGTAGTATCGGACACCCTGCCGGGACAGGGGGTACCTACGAGCAGTACTTC.

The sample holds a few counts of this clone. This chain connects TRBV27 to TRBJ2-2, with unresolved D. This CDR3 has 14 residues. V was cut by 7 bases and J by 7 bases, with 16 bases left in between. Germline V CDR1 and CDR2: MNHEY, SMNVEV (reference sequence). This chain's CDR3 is CASTPQAGYGELFF. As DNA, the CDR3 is TGTGCCAGCACTCCACAAGCCGGTTACGGGGAGCTGTTTTTT.

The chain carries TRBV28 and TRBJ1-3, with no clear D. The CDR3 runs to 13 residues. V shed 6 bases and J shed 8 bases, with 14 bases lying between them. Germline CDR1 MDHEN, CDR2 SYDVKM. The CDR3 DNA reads TGTGCCAGCAGAAAGGCGGGTCTAGACACCATATATTTT. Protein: CASRKAGLDTIYF. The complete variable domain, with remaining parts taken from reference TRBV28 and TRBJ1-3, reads DVKVTQSSRYLVKRTGEKVFLECVQDMDHENMFWYRQDPGLGLRLIYFSYDVKMKEKGDIPEGYSVSREKKERFSLILESASTNQTSMYLCASRKAGLDTIYFGEGSWLTVV.

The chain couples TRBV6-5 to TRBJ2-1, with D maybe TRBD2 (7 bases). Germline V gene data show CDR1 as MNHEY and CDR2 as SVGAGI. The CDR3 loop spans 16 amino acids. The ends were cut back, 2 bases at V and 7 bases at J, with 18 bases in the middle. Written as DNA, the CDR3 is TGTGCCAGCAGTTACGGGGGGGCCAGAGATAAGAATGAGCAGTTCTTC. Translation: CASSYGGARDKNEQFF.

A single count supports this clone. The CDR3 nucleotides read TGCAGCGTCTCCCCGGGGAGCGCCGGGGAGCTGTTTTTT. It encodes CSVSPGSAGELFF. The rearrangement links TRBV29-1 to TRBJ2-2, with D possibly being TRBD2 (5 bases). V lost 6 bases and J 6 bases, leaving 14 bases between the germline ends. CDR1 is SQVTM, CDR2 ANQGSEA, per germline. The CDR3 is made up of 13 amino acids.

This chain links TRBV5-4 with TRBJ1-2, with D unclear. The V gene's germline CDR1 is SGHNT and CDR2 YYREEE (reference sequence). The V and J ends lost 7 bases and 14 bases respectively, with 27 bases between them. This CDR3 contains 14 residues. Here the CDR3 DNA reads TGTGCCAGCGGCTCCGTCGAGGACCGCTATAAGAATACCTTC. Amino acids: CASGSVEDRYKNTF.

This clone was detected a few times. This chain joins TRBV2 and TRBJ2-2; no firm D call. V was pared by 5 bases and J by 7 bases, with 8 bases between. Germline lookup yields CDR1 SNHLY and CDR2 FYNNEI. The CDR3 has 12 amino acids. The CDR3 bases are TGTGCCAGCAGTAGAAGCCTCGGGGAGCTGTTTTTT. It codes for CASSRSLGELFF.